The source of this T cell receptor beta chain is a study of blood T cell repertoires in COVID-19. Across the study: The analysed material was cDNA or gDNA that came from T cells, B-cell-depleted T cells, or PBMCs.

Unmatched junction bases numbered 6, after V lost 2 bases and J lost 6 bases. This CDR3 spans 15 amino acids. The germline V gene has CDR1 SGHDN and CDR2 FVKESK. Per the authors' pipeline: The assay estimated nucleated cells by amplifying reference gene primers. Sequenced by immunoSEQ multiplex PCR; TCRdb stores in-frame clones only, minus some. D and trimming come from the DNA, and the V and J calls and clone size come from that table. Of some 200,000 clones in the sample, roughly four fifths were seen once. Patients of the Seattle cohort, enrolled during active infection, were followed longitudinally.

The clonotype comes from a woman aged 80 or over with COVID-19, enrolled during active disease. The chain couples TRBV14 to TRBJ1-5; 8 bases are a match to TRBD1. The sample was peripheral blood. The CDR3 protein is CASSQPRGLAQPQHF. For the CDR3, the DNA is TGTGCCAGCAGCCAACCCAGGGGGCTTGCTCAGCCCCAGCATTTT.